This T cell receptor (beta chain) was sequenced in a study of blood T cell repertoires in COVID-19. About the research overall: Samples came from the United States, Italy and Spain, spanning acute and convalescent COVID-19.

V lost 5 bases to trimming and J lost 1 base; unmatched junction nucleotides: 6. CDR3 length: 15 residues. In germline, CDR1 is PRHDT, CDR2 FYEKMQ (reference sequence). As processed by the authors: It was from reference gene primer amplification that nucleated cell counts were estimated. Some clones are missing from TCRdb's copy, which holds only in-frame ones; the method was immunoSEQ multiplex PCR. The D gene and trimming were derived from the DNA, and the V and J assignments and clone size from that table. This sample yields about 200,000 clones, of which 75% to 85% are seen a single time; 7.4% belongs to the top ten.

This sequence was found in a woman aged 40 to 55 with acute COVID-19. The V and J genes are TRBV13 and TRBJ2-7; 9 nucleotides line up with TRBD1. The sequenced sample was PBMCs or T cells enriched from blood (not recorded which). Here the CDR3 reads CASSDRQGGSYEQYF. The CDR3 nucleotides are TGTGCCAGCAGCGACCGACAGGGGGGGTCCTACGAGCAGTACTTC.